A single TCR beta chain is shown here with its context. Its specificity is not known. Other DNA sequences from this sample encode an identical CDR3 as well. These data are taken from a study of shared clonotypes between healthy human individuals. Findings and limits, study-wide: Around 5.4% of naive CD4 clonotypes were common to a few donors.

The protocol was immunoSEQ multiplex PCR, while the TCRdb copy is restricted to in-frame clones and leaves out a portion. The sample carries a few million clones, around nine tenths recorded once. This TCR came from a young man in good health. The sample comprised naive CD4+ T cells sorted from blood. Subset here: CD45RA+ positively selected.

Written as DNA, the CDR3 is TGTGCCAGCAGTCTGGACAGGGGCCCTGAAGCTTTCTTT. It encodes CASSLDRGPEAFF. This rearrangement joins TRBV6-1 to TRBJ1-1; 9 nucleotides align to TRBD1. Germline CDR1 MNHNS, CDR2 SASEGT. The V segment lost 5 bases and the J segment 6 bases; nucleotides outside the gene matches: 4. This CDR3 is 13 amino acids long.